This T cell receptor beta chain was identified during a study of cytomegalovirus exposure and HLA in healthy donors (dated by TCRdb to about 2017). For the wider study: An earlier analysis of roughly 500 of the donors reported roughly 300 Gb of sequence data and 95 million to 120 million unique TCR beta sequences obtained from around 190 million T cells. An early release that covered about 600 HLA-typed donors contained around 330 gigabases of sequencing data and tens of millions of unique TCR sequences. Of the roughly 420 genotyped donors, 65% to 90% were placed in the genetic ancestry cluster associated with self-reported Caucasian donors. The aim of the study was to test whether cataloging public T cell receptors could identify signatures of past pathogen exposure. The study used immunosequencing to profile the T cell repertoires of around 600 subjects and linked those repertoires to cytomegalovirus serostatus. Besides the first cohort of about 730 subjects, a separate validation cohort made up of 120 different subjects was used. To predict cytomegalovirus infection status, the study brought together high-throughput TCR immunosequencing, statistical association of individual TCRs with disease status, and machine learning. In a later analysis, previously published TCR beta repertoires from 550 to 700 donors were re-analyzed and high-resolution HLA genotyping was added so that TCR occurrence patterns could be studied. In the later analysis, no new phenotypic data were used to find candidate immune exposures; instead, reliance was placed on TCR beta sequences and their occurrence across donors. In an earlier analysis of roughly 600 of the donors, high-throughput TCR beta sequencing was used to judge whether each TCR beta V gene segment behaved as functional or pseudogenic. Donor age, sex, ethnicity and CMV serostatus were compiled together with the repertoire data. A later genetic analysis used genome-wide SNP genotypes for about 55% of the 666 donors, treating that subset as a discovery cohort. Every discovery cohort repertoire had been produced on one sequencing platform. Class I and class II HLA loci were covered by the typing at four-digit resolution. The number of donors typed differed by locus, with about 629-630 for A, B, C, DRB1 and DQB1, 522 for DQA1, 600 to 610 for DPA1, and 472 for DPB1. Roughly five DR-DQ haplotypes were treated as single units for association and clustering because of strong linkage in the cohort. Among 350 to 400 genotyped donors of the cohort, an average of approximately 250,000 unique TCR beta nucleotide sequences were sequenced per donor, roughly 20% of them non-productive. Broader findings and caveats from the paper: The study gave a list of about 160 TCR beta chains associated with cytomegalovirus. A further reported finding was that TCR beta sequences accurately predicted the HLA-A and HLA-B alleles for most subjects in the first cohort. In a later genetic analysis, fewer N-insertions in productive TCRs were reported among donors in an Asian-associated ancestry cluster than the approximately 710-donor mean. The earlier analysis of approximately 590 of the donors excluded fewer than 20 rarely observed V segments, including chromosome 9 orphons, because counts were too low. According to a later analysis, most CMV-associated TCR beta chains appeared to be HLA-restricted, and the HLA associations seemed to be driven largely by CMV exposure. A cluster of highly shared sequence variants was judged likely to be a technical artifact of the sequencing pipeline. Three of the identified cytomegalovirus-associated TCR beta chains were confirmed in vitro to be specific for cytomegalovirus antigens. The classifier was reported to diagnose cytomegalovirus status with high specificity and sensitivity in both the original cohort and the validation cohort. In a later genetic analysis, a missense DCLRE1C variant was associated with V-gene and J-gene trimming of TCR beta chains, and the association was replicated in an independent cohort. Correlated functional status among segregating V segments might reflect linkage disequilibrium, but an unknown experimental factor could not be ruled out. Only TCR beta chains were sequenced in this cohort, and the absence of alpha or paired-chain data limited detectable features. In a later analysis, HLA-associated TCR beta chains were found to be more clonally expanded and to have lower generation probabilities than equally common non-associated chains. CMV serostatus was the only immune exposure information available for the cohort. Some IMGT-functional V segments, including TRBV6-2 and TRBV6-3, could not be distinguished by the 87-base-pair reads and were therefore excluded. In an earlier analysis of 587 of the donors, most TCR beta V segments appeared in productive rearrangements about 87% or about 30% of the time, broadly matching IMGT annotations. Because some donors lacked HLA typing at each locus, the association tests relied only on the typed subset. In a later analysis, several top co-occurrence clusters were reported to appear linked to parvovirus B19, influenza, CMV and Epstein-Barr virus. The presence/absence analyses assumed that sequencing depth was roughly uniform across donors, and that assumption may not be true. The authors suggested that the approach could potentially be generalized to other disease states and immunological phenotypes. While some public TCRs were present in many individuals, most TCR sequences turned up only very rarely across donors. At a false discovery rate of 0.05, a later analysis linked 16,951 TCR beta sequences to specific HLA alleles. When HLA alleles, especially DR and DQ, strongly co-occurred, attributing TCR associations to individual alleles was difficult. A later analysis found that TCR association rates varied across HLA loci, with DRB1 alleles showing the most associated TCRs and HLA-C alleles the fewest.

Notes on this clone: What this receptor recognizes is not known. It has no much larger one-base neighbor in the sample; base qualities were not kept.

Receptor libraries were prepared by the immunoSEQ multiplex PCR assay. For the multiplex PCR, a mixture combining 60 forward primers for TCR Vbeta segments and 13 reverse primers for TCR Jbeta segments was used. A multiplex PCR assay on genomic DNA amplified the CDR3 region of rearranged TCR beta genes. The Illumina HiSeq System was used to sequence the amplified TCR beta libraries as 87-base-pair reads. Regarding the original processing steps: Across the 600 to 700 repertoires, a later analysis counted tens of millions of unique TCR beta chains, roughly 11 million of which were shared by at least two donors. Raw reads were error-corrected and collapsed into unique sequences with a nearest-neighbor algorithm that merged closely related sequences to remove PCR and sequencing errors. Alignment of CDR3 sequences to IMGT reference sequences was used to assign V, D and J gene segments. For a sequence to be retained, a match of at least six nucleotides was required to both a V gene segment and a J gene segment. Rearrangements were called productive when the CDR3 lacked stop codons and stayed in frame with V and J; all others were non-productive. Following IMGT convention, CDR3 was defined as the stretch from the second conserved V-encoded cysteine to the conserved J-encoded phenylalanine. The earlier analysis of 500 to 600 of the donors excluded sequences that lacked an unambiguous match to a single V gene segment. An earlier analysis of fewer than 750 of the donors classified V segments as functional when productive rearrangements were above 56.7% and as segregating when the standard deviation between donors was above 5%. A statistical classification framework was built to diagnose cytomegalovirus status from the catalog of TCR beta chain sequences. A later analysis assigned V and J genes by comparing TCR nucleotide sequences with IMGT/GENE-DB human TR gene sequences. The TCRdist pipeline was used in a later analysis to assign CDR3 sequences and most-parsimonious VDJ recombination scenarios. In a later analysis, each TCR beta chain was defined by its CDR3 amino acid sequence together with its V-gene family, and reads lacking a unique V-gene family were excluded. To address suspected cross-contamination and a sequencing artifact, a later analysis removed a few hundred highly shared, low-generation-probability nucleotide sequences. In a later analysis, a clonal expansion index was calculated for each public chain from normalized within-repertoire ranks of inferred template counts. A later analysis computed generation probabilities with a VDJ recombination model fitted to out-of-frame rearrangements, and checked the results against IGoR. In a later analysis, TCR-TCR, TCR-HLA and TCR-CMV co-occurrence was scored with hypergeometric tests, and a repertoire-size bias correction was applied to TCR pairs. In a later analysis, false discovery rates were estimated by permuting HLA or CMV assignments 20 times. In a later analysis, co-occurring TCRs were grouped with DBSCAN, and TCRdist sequence similarity was added when clustering was performed within HLA-allele-positive subsets. Co-occurrence clustering excluded repertoires with fewer than 30,000 or more than 120,000 public chains, plus five with anomalous nucleotide sharing. Entries here come from immuneACCESS through TCRdb and include only in-frame sequences with V and J called. Some clones fail to appear in such tables; in the studies checked, an unresolved V gene covers under half of the shortfall, and the cause of the remainder is unknown. Clonal size and the V and J genes are those of that table, whereas D and trimming came from the DNA. The table for this sample lists roughly 120,000 clones; about 75% of them were counted only once. The biggest ten clones account for 2.9% of the sample.

V is shortened by 1 base, J by 7 bases, and the region joining them spans 10 bases. As encoded in the germline V gene, CDR1 is MGHRA while CDR2 is YSYEKL. The cysteine opens and the phenylalanine closes a CDR3 of 14 amino acids. The DNA shown is the 42-base CDR3, in frame from base 1. The cohort was made up of 666 healthy bone marrow donors. All cohort members were sampled while nominally healthy, although unrecorded immune exposures were likely present. The donor was CMV seropositive and was included in the group of around 300 seropositive cohort members. A peripheral blood sample was collected from each donor, and TCR beta sequencing was performed on peripheral blood mononuclear cells. The Qiagen DNeasy Blood Extraction Kit was used to extract genomic DNA from the blood cell samples.

The sequencing input was PBMCs. In this chain, TRBV4-1 is recombined with TRBJ2-2; the D gene is possibly TRBD2, with 6 bases matching. The sequence came from a woman aged 40 to 50 in good health and CMV-seropositive. In nucleotide form, the sequence is TGCGCCAGCAGCCAAGTAGGAGGGAGCGGGGAGCTGTTTTTT. The encoded protein is CASSQVGGSGELFF.